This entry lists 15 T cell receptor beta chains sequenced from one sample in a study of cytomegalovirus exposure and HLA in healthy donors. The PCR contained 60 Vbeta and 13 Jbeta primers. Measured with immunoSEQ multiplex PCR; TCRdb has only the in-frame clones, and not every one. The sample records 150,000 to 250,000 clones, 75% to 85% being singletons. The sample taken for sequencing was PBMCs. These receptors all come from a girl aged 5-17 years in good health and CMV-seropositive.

CDR3 residues: CSVQQGSMNTEAFF. CDR3 bases: TGCAGCGTCCAGCAGGGATCCATGAACACTGAAGCTTTCTTT. The V and J genes are TRBV29-1 and TRBJ1-1, with D tentatively TRBD1 (5 bases). Germline V CDR1 and CDR2: SQVTM, ANQGSEA. This CDR3 has 14 amino acids. V dropped 6 bases and J dropped 0 bases, with 14 bases sitting between them.

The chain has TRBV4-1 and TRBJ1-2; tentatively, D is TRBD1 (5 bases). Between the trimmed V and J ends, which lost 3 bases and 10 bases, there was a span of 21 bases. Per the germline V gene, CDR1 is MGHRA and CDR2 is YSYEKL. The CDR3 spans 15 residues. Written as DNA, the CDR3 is TGCGCCAGCAGCCATCCGGATGGGCTGGTAGGGGACTACACCTTC. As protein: CASSHPDGLVGDYTF.

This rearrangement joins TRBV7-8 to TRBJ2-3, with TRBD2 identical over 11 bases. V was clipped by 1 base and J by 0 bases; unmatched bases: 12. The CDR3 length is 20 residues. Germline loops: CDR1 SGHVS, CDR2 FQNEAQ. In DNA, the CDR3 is TGTGCCAGCAGCTTAGTCGGGGCTAGCGGGGGGCTATCTAGCACAGATACGCAGTATTTT. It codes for CASSLVGASGGLSSTDTQYF.

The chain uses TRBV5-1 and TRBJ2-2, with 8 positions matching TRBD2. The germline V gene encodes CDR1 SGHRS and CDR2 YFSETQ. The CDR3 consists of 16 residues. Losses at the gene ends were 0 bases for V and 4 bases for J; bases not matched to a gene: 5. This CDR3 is CASSLATGGPTGELFF. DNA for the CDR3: TGCGCCAGCAGCTTGGCTACGGGGGGGCCCACCGGGGAGCTGTTTTTT.

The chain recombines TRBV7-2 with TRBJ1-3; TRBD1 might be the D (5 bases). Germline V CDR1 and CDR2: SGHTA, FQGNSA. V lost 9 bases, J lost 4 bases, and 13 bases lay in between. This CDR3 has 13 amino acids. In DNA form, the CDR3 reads TGTGCCAGTACGGTACAGGCAGGAAACACCATATATTTT. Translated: CASTVQAGNTIYF.

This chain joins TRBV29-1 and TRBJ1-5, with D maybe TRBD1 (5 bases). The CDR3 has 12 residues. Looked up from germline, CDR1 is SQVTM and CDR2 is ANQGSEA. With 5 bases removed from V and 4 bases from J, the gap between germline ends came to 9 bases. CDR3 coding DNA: TGCAGCGTTCAGACAGCGAATCAGCCCCAGCATTTT. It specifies CSVQTANQPQHF.

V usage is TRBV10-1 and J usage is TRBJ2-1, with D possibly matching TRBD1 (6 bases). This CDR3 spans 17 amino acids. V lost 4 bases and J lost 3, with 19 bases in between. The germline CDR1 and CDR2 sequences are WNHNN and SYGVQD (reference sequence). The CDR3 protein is CASSGPIGRGNYNEQFF. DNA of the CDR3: TGCGCCAGCAGTGGCCCCATCGGCAGGGGAAACTACAATGAGCAGTTCTTC.

The CDR3 coding sequence is TGTGCCAGCAGCGTCTCTAGCGGGGGGGCCATCACAGATACGCAGTATTTT. Protein product: CASSVSSGGAITDTQYF. This chain joins TRBV9 and TRBJ2-3, with 12 nucleotides matching TRBD2. The CDR3 is made up of 17 amino acids. V was clipped by 2 bases and J by 2 bases; unmatched bases: 6. Germline V gene sequence: CDR1 SGDLS, CDR2 YYNGEE. The full variable domain, in which reference TRBV9 and TRBJ2-3 provide the parts outside the CDR3, is DSGVTQTPKHLITATGQRVTLRCSPRSGDLSVYWYQQSLDQGLQFLIQYYNGEERAKGNILERFSAQQFPDLHSELNLSSLELGDSALYFCASSVSSGGAITDTQYFGPGTRLTVL.

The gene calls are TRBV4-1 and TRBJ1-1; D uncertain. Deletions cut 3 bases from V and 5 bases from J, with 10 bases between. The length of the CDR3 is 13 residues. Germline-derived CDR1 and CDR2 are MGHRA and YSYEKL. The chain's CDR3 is CASSHGVGTEAFF. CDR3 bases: TGCGCCAGCAGCCACGGGGTAGGTACTGAAGCTTTCTTT.

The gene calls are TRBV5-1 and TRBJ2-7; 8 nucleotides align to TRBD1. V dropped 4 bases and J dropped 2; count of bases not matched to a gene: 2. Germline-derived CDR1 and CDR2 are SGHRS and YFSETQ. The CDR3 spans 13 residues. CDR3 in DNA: TGCGCCAGCAGCCGGACAGGGCCCTACGAGCAGTACTTC. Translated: CASSRTGPYEQYF.

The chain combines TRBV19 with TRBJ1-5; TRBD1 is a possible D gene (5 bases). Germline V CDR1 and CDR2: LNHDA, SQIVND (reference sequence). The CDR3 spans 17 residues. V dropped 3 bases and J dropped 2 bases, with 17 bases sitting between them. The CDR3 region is CASSMSRNSGGNQPQHF. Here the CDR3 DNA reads TGTGCCAGTAGTATGTCGCGAAATTCGGGGGGCAATCAGCCCCAGCATTTT.

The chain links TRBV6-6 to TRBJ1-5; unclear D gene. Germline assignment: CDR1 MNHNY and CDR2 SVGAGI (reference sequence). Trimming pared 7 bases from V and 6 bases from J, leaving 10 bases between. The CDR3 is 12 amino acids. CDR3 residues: CASTSGSQPQHF. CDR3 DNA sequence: TGTGCCAGCACCTCCGGTAGTCAGCCCCAGCATTTT.

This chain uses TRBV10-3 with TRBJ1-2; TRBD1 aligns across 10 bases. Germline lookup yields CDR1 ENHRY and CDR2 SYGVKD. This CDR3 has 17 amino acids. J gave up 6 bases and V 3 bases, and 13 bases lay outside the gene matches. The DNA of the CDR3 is TGTGCCATCAGTGAACACATCACCGCCGGACAGGGGGATGGCTACACCTTC. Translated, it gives CAISEHITAGQGDGYTF.

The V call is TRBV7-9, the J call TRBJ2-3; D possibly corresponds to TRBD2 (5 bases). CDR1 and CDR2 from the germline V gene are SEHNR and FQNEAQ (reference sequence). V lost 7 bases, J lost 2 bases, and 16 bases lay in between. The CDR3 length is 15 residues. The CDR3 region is CASTIRGGDTDTQYF. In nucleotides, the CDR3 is TGTGCCAGCACAATCCGGGGTGGGGACACAGATACGCAGTATTTT.

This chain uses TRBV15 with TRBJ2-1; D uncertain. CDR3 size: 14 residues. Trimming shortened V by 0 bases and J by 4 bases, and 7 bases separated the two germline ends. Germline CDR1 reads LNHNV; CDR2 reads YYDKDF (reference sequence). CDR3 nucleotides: TGTGCCACCAGCAGAGATTCTGTATACAATGAGCAGTTCTTC. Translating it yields CATSRDSVYNEQFF.